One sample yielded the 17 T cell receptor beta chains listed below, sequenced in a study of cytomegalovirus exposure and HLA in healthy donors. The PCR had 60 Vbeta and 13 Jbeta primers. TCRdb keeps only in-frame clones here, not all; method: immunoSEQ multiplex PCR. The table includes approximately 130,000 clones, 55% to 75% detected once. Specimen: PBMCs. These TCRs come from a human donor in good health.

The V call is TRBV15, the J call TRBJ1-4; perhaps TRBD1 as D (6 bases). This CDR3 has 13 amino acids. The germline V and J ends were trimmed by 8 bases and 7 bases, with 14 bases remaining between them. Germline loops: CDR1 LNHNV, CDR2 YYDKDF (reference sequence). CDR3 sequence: CATGRGLSEKLFF. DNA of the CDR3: TGTGCCACCGGGCGGGGGCTTAGTGAAAAACTGTTTTTT.

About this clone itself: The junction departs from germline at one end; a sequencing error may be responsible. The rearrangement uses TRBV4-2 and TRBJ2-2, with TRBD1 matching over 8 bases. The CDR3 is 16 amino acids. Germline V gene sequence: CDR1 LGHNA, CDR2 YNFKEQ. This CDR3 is CASSQRTGLNAGELFF. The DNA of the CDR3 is TGTGCCAGCAGCCAGCGGACAGGGCTGAACGCCGGGGAGCTGTTTTTT.

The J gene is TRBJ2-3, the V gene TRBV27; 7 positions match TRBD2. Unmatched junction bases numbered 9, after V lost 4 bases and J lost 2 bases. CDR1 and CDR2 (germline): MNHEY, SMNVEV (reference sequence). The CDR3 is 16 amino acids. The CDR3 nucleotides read TGTGCCAGCAGTTACCTAAGGGGAGGGATCACAGATACGCAGTATTTT. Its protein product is CASSYLRGGITDTQYF.

CDR3 in amino acids: CASSLGGRLYNEQFF. For the CDR3, the DNA is TGTGCCAGCAGCCTGGGGGGGCGGTTGTACAATGAGCAGTTCTTC. J is TRBJ2-1 and V is TRBV7-2, with a possible D match to TRBD2 (7 bases). Germline assignment: CDR1 SGHTA and CDR2 FQGNSA. The CDR3 loop spans 15 amino acids. The germline V and J ends were trimmed by 5 bases and 4 bases, with 15 bases remaining between them.

The CDR3 sequence: CASSETLAGLETQYF. Here the CDR3 DNA reads TGTGCCAGCAGTGAAACACTAGCAGGGTTAGAGACCCAGTACTTC. The chain recombines TRBV25-1 with TRBJ2-5, with a weak D call TRBD2 (6 bases). The V and J ends lost 2 bases and 4 bases respectively, with 14 bases between them. The CDR3 covers 15 residues. Per the germline V gene, CDR1 is MGHDK and CDR2 is SYGVNS.

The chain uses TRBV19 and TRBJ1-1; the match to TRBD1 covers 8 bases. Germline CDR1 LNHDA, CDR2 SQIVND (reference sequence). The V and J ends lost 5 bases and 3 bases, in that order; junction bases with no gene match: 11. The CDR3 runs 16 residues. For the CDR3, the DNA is TGTGCCAGTAGTCCTCGGACAGGGCATTTGGACACTGAAGCTTTCTTT. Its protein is CASSPRTGHLDTEAFF.

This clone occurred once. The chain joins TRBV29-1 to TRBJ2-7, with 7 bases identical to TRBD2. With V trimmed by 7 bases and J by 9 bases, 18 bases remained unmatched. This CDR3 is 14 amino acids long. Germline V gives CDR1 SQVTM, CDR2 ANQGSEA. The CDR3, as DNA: TGCAGCGCTGCAGAGGGCCCGCCTGGGAGGGGGCAGTACTTC. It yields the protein CSAAEGPPGRGQYF.

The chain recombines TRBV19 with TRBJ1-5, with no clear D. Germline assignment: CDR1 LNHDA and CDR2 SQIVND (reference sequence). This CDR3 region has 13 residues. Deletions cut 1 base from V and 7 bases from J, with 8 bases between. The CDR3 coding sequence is TGTGCCAGTAGTATAGTAGGAGCCCAGCCCCAGCATTTT. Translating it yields CASSIVGAQPQHF. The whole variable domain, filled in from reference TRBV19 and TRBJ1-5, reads DGGITQSPKYLFRKEGQNVTLSCEQNLNHDAMYWYRQDPGQGLRLIYYSQIVNDFQKGDIAEGYSVSREKKESFPLTVTSAQKNPTAFYLCASSIVGAQPQHFGDGTRLSIL.

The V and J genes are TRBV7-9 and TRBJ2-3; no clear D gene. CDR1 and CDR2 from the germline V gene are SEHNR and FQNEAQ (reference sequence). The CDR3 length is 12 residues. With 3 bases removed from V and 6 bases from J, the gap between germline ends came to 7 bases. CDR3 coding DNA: TGTGCCAGCAGCTTTGGGCTGGATACGCAGTATTTT. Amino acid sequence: CASSFGLDTQYF.

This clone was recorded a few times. The CDR3 spells CASSQDWGLAGDSSTDTQYF. For the CDR3, the DNA is TGCGCCAGCAGCCAAGACTGGGGACTAGCGGGGGACTCTAGCACAGATACGCAGTATTTT. V gene TRBV4-3 combines with J gene TRBJ2-3, with 14 bases aligning to TRBD2. The germline V gene has CDR1 LGHNA and CDR2 YSLEER. This CDR3 is 20 amino acids long. The junction had 8 bases not matched to a gene; V was cut back by 0 bases and J by 0 bases.

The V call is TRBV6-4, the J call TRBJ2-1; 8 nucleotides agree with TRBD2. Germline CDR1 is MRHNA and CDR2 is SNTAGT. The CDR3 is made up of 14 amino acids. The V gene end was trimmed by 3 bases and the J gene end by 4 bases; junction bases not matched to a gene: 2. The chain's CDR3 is CASSELAEYNEQFF. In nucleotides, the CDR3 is TGTGCCAGCAGTGAACTAGCGGAATACAATGAGCAGTTCTTC.

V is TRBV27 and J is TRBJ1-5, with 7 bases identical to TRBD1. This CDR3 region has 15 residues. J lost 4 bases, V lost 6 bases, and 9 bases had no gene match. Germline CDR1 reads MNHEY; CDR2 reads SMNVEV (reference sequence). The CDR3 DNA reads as TGTGCCAGCAGCCCTACCGGACAGGTAAATCAGCCCCAGCATTTT. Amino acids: CASSPTGQVNQPQHF.

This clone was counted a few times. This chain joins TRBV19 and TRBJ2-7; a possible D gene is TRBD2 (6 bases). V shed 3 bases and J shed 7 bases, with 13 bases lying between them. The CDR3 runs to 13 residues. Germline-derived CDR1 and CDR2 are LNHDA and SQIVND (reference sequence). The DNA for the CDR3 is TGTGCCAGTAGTATCGGGACTCGAGGGGAGCAGTACTTC. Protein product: CASSIGTRGEQYF.

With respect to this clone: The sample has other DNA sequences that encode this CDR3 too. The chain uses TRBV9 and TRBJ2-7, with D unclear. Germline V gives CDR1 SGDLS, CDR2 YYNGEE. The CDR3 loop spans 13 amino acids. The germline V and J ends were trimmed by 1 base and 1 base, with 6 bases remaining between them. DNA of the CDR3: TGTGCCAGCAGCGTAAGCCCTTCCTACGAGCAGTACTTC. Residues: CASSVSPSYEQYF. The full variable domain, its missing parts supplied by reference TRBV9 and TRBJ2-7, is DSGVTQTPKHLITATGQRVTLRCSPRSGDLSVYWYQQSLDQGLQFLIQYYNGEERAKGNILERFSAQQFPDLHSELNLSSLELGDSALYFCASSVSPSYEQYFGPGTRLTVT.

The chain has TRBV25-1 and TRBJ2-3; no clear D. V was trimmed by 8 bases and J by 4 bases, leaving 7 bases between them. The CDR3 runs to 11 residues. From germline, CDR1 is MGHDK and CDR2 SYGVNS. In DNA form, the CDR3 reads TGTGCCAGCGTAATAGCAGATACGCAGTATTTT. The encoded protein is CASVIADTQYF.

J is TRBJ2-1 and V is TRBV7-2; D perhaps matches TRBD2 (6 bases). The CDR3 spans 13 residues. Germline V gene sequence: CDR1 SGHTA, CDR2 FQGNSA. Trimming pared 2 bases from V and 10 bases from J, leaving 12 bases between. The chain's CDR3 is CASSLTSRGEQFF. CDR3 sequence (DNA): TGTGCCAGCAGCTTAACTAGCCGGGGCGAGCAGTTCTTC.

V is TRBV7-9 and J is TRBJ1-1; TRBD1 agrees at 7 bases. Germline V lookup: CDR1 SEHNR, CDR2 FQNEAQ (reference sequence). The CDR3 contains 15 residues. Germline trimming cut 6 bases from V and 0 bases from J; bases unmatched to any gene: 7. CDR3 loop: CASSPTGTVNTEAFF. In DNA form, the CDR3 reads TGTGCCAGCAGTCCTACCGGGACAGTGAACACTGAAGCTTTCTTT.